This TCR beta chain came from a study of T cell repertoires in aging, cancer and after chemotherapy. As for the study in general: The full dataset contained about 10 million TCR reads.

Study results and limitations: Untreated cancer patients had significantly lower blood TCR diversity than age-matched healthy donors. These repertoire data do not allow conclusions about immunological memory after chemotherapy.

Multiplex touch-down PCR with TRB-A/B primers amplified rearranged V-D-J TRB sequences. TCRdb re-analysed the multiplex PCR reads in MiXCR, keeping a single row per CDR3 protein. The sample has about 6,200 distinct CDR3 sequences; around 32% are singletons. In its sample, this clonotype ranks as medium-sized. Its antigen is not identified. Peripheral blood genomic DNA, not sorted cells or RNA, was the template. This CDR3 has 15 amino acids. The V end was cut by 5 bases, the J end by 2 bases, with 15 bases between. The germline gives CDR1 PRHDT, CDR2 FYEKMQ (reference sequence). The chain employs TRBV13 and TRBJ2-5, with a possible D match to TRBD2 (6 bases). The sample was blood. This clonotype was obtained from a human donor with a blood cancer. In nucleotides, the CDR3 is TGTGCCAGCAGCACCCCAAAGCGGGCTCAAGAGACCCAGTACTTC. Residues: CASSTPKRAQETQYF.